A single sample gave rise to the 23 T cell receptor beta chains below, sequenced in a study of blood T cell repertoires in COVID-19. Only in-frame clones appear in the TCRdb table, and some are missing; sequencing was by immunoSEQ multiplex PCR. The table records about 97,000 clones, roughly nine tenths of them present only once. The source material was peripheral blood. These receptors all come from a man over 45 with acute or convalescent COVID-19.

This clone was found a few times. The rearrangement joins TRBV2 to TRBJ1-4, with D possibly TRBD1 on 6 matching bases. CDR3 length: 14 amino acids. The germline V gene has CDR1 SNHLY and CDR2 FYNNEI. The V end was cut by 6 bases, the J end by 8 bases, with 16 bases between. CDR3 region: CASREVVQGEKLFF. CDR3 in DNA: TGTGCCAGCAGGGAGGTGGTGCAGGGGGAAAAACTGTTTTTT.

J is TRBJ2-2 and V is TRBV7-8; tentative D call: TRBD2 (6 bases). The V end lost 11 bases, the J end lost 5 bases, and 21 bases lay between the germline ends. The CDR3 has 15 amino acids. CDR1 and CDR2 (germline): SGHVS, FQNEAQ. For the CDR3, the DNA is TGTGCCGTCCAGGAGGGTTTGATGGGGACCGGGGAGCTGTTTTTT. Translated: CAVQEGLMGTGELFF.

CDR3 coding DNA: TGTGCCAGCAGCTTACGGGCTAGCGGGACCTACACCGGGGAGCTGTTTTTT. Encoded protein: CASSLRASGTYTGELFF. This chain joins TRBV7-9 and TRBJ2-2; TRBD2 agrees at 9 bases. Germline V CDR1 and CDR2: SEHNR, FQNEAQ (reference sequence). This CDR3 has 17 amino acids. With 2 bases clipped from V and 3 bases from J, the junction kept 7 bases outside the gene matches.

This sequence joins TRBV2 and TRBJ2-1; perhaps TRBD1 as D (5 bases). This CDR3 is 13 amino acids long. Trimming took off 5 bases at V and 3 bases at J, with 8 bases between the two ends. Germline CDR1 SNHLY, CDR2 FYNNEI. CDR3 region: CASSKDNYNEQFF. In DNA, the CDR3 is TGTGCCAGCAGTAAGGACAACTACAATGAGCAGTTCTTC. Full variable domain (remainder filled in from reference TRBV2 and TRBJ2-1): EPEVTQTPSHQVTQMGQEVILRCVPISNHLYFYWYRQILGQKVEFLVSFYNNEISEKSEIFDDQFSVERPDGSNFTLKIRSTKLEDSAMYFCASSKDNYNEQFFGPGTRLTVL.

This chain joins TRBV5-4 and TRBJ2-5; 8 positions match TRBD2. J lost 7 bases, V lost 1 base, and 12 bases had no gene match. This CDR3 region has 16 residues. Germline CDR1 SGHNT, CDR2 YYREEE (reference sequence). The CDR3 loop reads CASSLFRNGGGVTQYF. The CDR3 DNA is TGTGCCAGCAGCTTGTTTCGCAACGGGGGGGGTGTGACCCAGTACTTC.

The gene calls are TRBV5-1 and TRBJ2-2; TRBD2 is a possible D gene (6 bases). Germline lookup yields CDR1 SGHRS and CDR2 YFSETQ. V lost 8 bases and J lost 5, with 16 bases in between. This CDR3 contains 14 residues. CDR3 bases: TGCGCCAGTCCCTGGGAGGCTGTGACCGGGGAGCTGTTTTTT. This encodes CASPWEAVTGELFF.

This rearrangement joins TRBV28 to TRBJ2-5, with 9 bases identical to TRBD1. The CDR3 totals 16 residues. Losses at the gene ends were 5 bases for V and 1 base for J; bases not matched to a gene: 8. Germline V lookup: CDR1 MDHEN, CDR2 SYDVKM. CDR3 in DNA: TGTGCCAGCAGTGGGCCCGGGACAGGGTTCCAAGAGACCCAGTACTTC. Translated, it gives CASSGPGTGFQETQYF.

The chain has TRBV5-1 and TRBJ1-2, with 8 nucleotides matching TRBD1. Germline loops: CDR1 SGHRS, CDR2 YFSETQ. With V trimmed by 3 bases and J by 2 bases, 3 bases remained unmatched. This CDR3 is built from 14 residues. The CDR3 DNA sequence: TGCGCCAGCAGCTCCACAGGGGGGAACTATGGCTACACCTTC. Protein: CASSSTGGNYGYTF.

Written as DNA, the CDR3 is TGTGCCATCAGTGAGCTCACAGATACGCAGTATTTT. Translation: CAISELTDTQYF. The V and J genes are TRBV10-3 and TRBJ2-3; D is undetermined. Germline V gives CDR1 ENHRY, CDR2 SYGVKD. This CDR3 spans 12 amino acids. With 2 bases removed from V and 2 bases from J, the gap between germline ends came to 2 bases.

This rearrangement joins TRBV6-1 to TRBJ2-7; D perhaps matches TRBD2 (5 bases). The CDR3 totals 15 residues. Trimming removed 2 bases at V and 4 bases at J, with 15 bases between. The V gene's germline CDR1 is MNHNS and CDR2 SASEGT. The CDR3 nucleotides are TGTGCCAGCAGTGAAAATTGGATCGGCGGGTACGAGCAGTACTTC. It yields the protein CASSENWIGGYEQYF.

This rearrangement joins TRBV28 to TRBJ1-5, with TRBD1 identical over 9 bases. This CDR3 region has 15 residues. V was clipped by 5 bases and J by 7 bases; unmatched bases: 9. CDR1 MDHEN and CDR2 SYDVKM come from the germline V gene. The CDR3 nucleotides are TGTGCCAGCAGTACCTCCGGGACAGGGTCCCAGCCCCAGCATTTT. This codes for CASSTSGTGSQPQHF. Full variable domain (remainder filled in from reference TRBV28 and TRBJ1-5): DVKVTQSSRYLVKRTGEKVFLECVQDMDHENMFWYRQDPGLGLRLIYFSYDVKMKEKGDIPEGYSVSREKKERFSLILESASTNQTSMYLCASSTSGTGSQPQHFGDGTRLSIL.

V gene TRBV9 combines with J gene TRBJ2-7; TRBD1 might be the D (6 bases). This CDR3 spans 13 amino acids. The germline V gene encodes CDR1 SGDLS and CDR2 YYNGEE. Trimming shortened V by 0 bases and J by 5 bases, and 9 bases separated the two germline ends. The CDR3 region is CASSVGPGDEQYF. DNA of the CDR3: TGTGCCAGCAGCGTAGGGCCAGGGGACGAGCAGTACTTC.

This chain links TRBV19 with TRBJ1-1; TRBD1 aligns across 12 bases. The ends lost 6 bases at V and 6 bases at J; junction bases unmatched: 8. Per germline, CDR1 LNHDA and CDR2 SQIVND (reference sequence). The CDR3 contains 15 residues. In DNA form, the CDR3 reads TGTGCCAGTAGCCGCGGGACAGGGGGCTGGGCTGAAGCTTTCTTT. This translates into CASSRGTGGWAEAFF.

This chain joins TRBV5-5 and TRBJ2-3; TRBD2 aligns across 7 bases. V lost 2 bases to trimming and J lost 4 bases; unmatched junction nucleotides: 4. CDR1 SGHKS and CDR2 YYEKEE come from the germline V gene (reference sequence). The CDR3 is made up of 14 amino acids. CDR3 DNA: TGTGCCAGCAGCTTCACGGGGAGGGCAGATACGCAGTATTTT. This translates into CASSFTGRADTQYF.

This chain links TRBV10-3 with TRBJ1-5; a possible D gene is TRBD1 (5 bases). CDR1 ENHRY and CDR2 SYGVKD come from the germline V gene. The CDR3 sequence is 15 residues long. Trimming stripped 11 bases from V and 4 bases from J, with 21 bases between. The CDR3 spells CARRSTSAGNQPQHF. The CDR3 DNA follows: TGTGCCCGCCGTTCTACATCCGCAGGGAATCAGCCCCAGCATTTT.

This clone was recorded only once. This sequence joins TRBV4-3 and TRBJ2-3; D might be TRBD1 (6 bases). Germline V gene sequence: CDR1 LGHNA, CDR2 YSLEER. The V end lost 0 bases, the J end lost 4 bases, and 20 bases lay between the germline ends. This CDR3 is built from 18 residues. CDR3 bases: TGCGCCAGCAGCCAAGATACCCCCGAGAGGGGGTGGGCAGATACGCAGTATTTT. It yields the protein CASSQDTPERGWADTQYF.

The CDR3 sequence is CATSRDLGAGDTQYF. The CDR3 bases are TGTGCCACCAGCAGAGATCTGGGGGCCGGGGATACGCAGTATTTT. The chain is built from TRBV15 and TRBJ2-3; D possibly corresponds to TRBD1 (6 bases). CDR3 length: 15 residues. Between the trimmed V and J ends, which lost 0 bases and 6 bases, there was a span of 13 bases. The germline V gene encodes CDR1 LNHNV and CDR2 YYDKDF (reference sequence).

The chain has TRBV7-9 and TRBJ1-1, with a possible D match to TRBD1 (5 bases). Germline CDR1 reads SEHNR; CDR2 reads FQNEAQ (reference sequence). The length of the CDR3 is 15 residues. V was clipped by 5 bases and J by 0 bases, with 13 bases between them. The CDR3, as DNA: TGTGCCAGCAGCCCGGCGGGGGGGTTGAACACTGAAGCTTTCTTT. Amino acids: CASSPAGGLNTEAFF.

The chain recombines TRBV18 with TRBJ1-1; D might be TRBD1 (5 bases). This CDR3 region has 14 residues. The ends were cut back, 0 bases at V and 4 bases at J, with 9 bases in the middle. Germline V lookup: CDR1 KGHSH, CDR2 LQKENI. This chain's CDR3 is CASSPPQGFTEAFF. CDR3 bases: TGTGCCAGCTCACCACCCCAGGGTTTCACTGAAGCTTTCTTT.

The chain carries TRBV4-1 and TRBJ1-5; 8 nucleotides line up with TRBD1. V trimming: 0 bases; J trimming: 2 bases; junction bases outside the gene matches: 3. CDR1 is MGHRA and CDR2 is YSYEKL in the germline V gene. The CDR3 has 16 residues. The CDR3 region is CASSQDDRGRNQPQHF. The CDR3 coding sequence is TGCGCCAGCAGCCAAGATGACAGGGGACGCAATCAGCCCCAGCATTTT.

The chain combines TRBV3-1 (or the pseudogene TRBV3-2) with TRBJ2-2, with TRBD1 identical over 8 bases. J was trimmed by 0 bases and V by 1 base; bases with no gene match: 4. Germline V gene sequence: CDR1 LGHDT, CDR2 YNNKEL (reference sequence). There are 17 residues in the CDR3. The CDR3 DNA is TGTGCCAGCAGCCAAGCTGCAGGGGGCGCGAACACCGGGGAGCTGTTTTTT. Its translation: CASSQAAGGANTGELFF.

The genes are TRBV29-1 and TRBJ2-2, with a weak D call TRBD1 (5 bases). The CDR3 runs 14 residues. Per germline, CDR1 SQVTM and CDR2 ANQGSEA. Trimming cost V 6 bases and J 6 bases, with 17 bases left between them. CDR3 in amino acids: CSVAGQQRSGELFF. CDR3 nucleotide sequence: TGCAGCGTAGCAGGACAACAGAGGTCCGGGGAGCTGTTTTTT.

The rearrangement links TRBV5-1 to TRBJ2-5, with TRBD2 matching over 7 bases. The CDR3 length is 14 residues. Germline V gives CDR1 SGHRS, CDR2 YFSETQ. The V segment lost 4 bases and the J segment 1 base; nucleotides outside the gene matches: 4. The CDR3 sequence: CASSPTGGQETQYF. CDR3 nucleotides: TGCGCCAGCAGCCCAACGGGGGGCCAAGAGACCCAGTACTTC.